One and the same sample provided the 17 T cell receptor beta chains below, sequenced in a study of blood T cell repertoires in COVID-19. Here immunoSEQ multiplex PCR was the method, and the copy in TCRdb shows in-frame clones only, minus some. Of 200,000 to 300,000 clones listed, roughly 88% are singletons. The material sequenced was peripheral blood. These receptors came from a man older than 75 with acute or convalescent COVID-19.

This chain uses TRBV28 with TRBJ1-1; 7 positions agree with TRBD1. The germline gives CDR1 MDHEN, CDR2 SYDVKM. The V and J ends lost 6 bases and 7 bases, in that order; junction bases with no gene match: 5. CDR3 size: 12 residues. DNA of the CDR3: TGTGCCAGCAGGTGGGGACAGATTGAAGCTTTCTTT. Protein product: CASRWGQIEAFF.

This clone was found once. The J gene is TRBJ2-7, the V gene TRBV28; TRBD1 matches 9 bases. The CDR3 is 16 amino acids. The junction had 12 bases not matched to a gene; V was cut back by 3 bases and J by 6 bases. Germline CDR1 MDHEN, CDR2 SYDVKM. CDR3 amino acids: CASSFYFGTGMSEQYF. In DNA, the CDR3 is TGTGCCAGCAGTTTTTATTTTGGGACAGGGATGTCCGAGCAGTACTTC.

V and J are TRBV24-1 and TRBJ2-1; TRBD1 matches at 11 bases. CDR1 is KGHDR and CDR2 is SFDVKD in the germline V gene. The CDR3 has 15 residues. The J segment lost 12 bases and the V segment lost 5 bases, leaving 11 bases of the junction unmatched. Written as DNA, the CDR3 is TGTGCCACCAGTGTTTATGGACAGGGGGCCGTAAGGCAGTTCTTC. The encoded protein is CATSVYGQGAVRQFF.

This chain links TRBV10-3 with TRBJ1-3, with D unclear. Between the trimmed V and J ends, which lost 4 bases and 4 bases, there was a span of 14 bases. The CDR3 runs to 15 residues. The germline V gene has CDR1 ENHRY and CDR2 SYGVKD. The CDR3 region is CAISGQPGRGNTIYF. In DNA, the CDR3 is TGTGCCATCAGTGGACAACCGGGGAGGGGAAACACCATATATTTT.

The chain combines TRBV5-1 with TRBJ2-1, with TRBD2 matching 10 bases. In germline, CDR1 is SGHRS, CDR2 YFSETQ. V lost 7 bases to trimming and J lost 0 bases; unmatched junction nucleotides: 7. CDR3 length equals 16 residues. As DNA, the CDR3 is TGCGCCAGCTTCGCGACTAGCGGGTCCTCCTACAATGAGCAGTTCTTC. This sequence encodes CASFATSGSSYNEQFF. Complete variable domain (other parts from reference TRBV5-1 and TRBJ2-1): KAGVTQTPRYLIKTRGQQVTLSCSPISGHRSVSWYQQTPGQGLQFLFEYFSETQRNKGNFPGRFSGRQFSNSRSEMNVSTLELGDSALYLCASFATSGSSYNEQFFGPGTRLTVL.

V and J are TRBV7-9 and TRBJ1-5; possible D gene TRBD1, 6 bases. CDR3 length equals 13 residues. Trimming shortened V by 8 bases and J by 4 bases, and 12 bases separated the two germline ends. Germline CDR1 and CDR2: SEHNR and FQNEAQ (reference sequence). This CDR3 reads CASGRGANQPQHF. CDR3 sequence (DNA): TGTGCCAGCGGTCGGGGGGCGAATCAGCCCCAGCATTTT.

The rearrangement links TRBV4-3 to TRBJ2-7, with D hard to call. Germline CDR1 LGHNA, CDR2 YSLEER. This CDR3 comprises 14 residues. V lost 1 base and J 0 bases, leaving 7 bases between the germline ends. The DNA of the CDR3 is TGCGCCAGCAGCCAAGTGGAGAGCTCCTACGAGCAGTACTTC. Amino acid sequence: CASSQVESSYEQYF.

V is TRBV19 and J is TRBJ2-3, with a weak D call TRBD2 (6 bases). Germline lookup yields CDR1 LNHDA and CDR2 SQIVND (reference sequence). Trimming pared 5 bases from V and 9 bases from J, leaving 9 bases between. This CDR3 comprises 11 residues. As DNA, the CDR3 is TGTGCCAGTAGTGGGGAGGTGACGCAGTATTTT. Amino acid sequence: CASSGEVTQYF. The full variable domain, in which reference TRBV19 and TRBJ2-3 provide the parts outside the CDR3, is DGGITQSPKYLFRKEGQNVTLSCEQNLNHDAMYWYRQDPGQGLRLIYYSQIVNDFQKGDIAEGYSVSREKKESFPLTVTSAQKNPTAFYLCASSGEVTQYFGPGTRLTVL.

CDR3 sequence reads: CASSWGTGSYTEAFF. CDR3 bases: TGCGCCAGCAGCTGGGGGACAGGTAGCTACACTGAAGCTTTCTTT. The chain uses TRBV5-1 and TRBJ1-1, with 8 bases fitting TRBD1. Germline loops: CDR1 SGHRS, CDR2 YFSETQ. Unmatched junction bases numbered 7, after V lost 3 bases and J lost 3 bases. This CDR3 contains 15 residues.

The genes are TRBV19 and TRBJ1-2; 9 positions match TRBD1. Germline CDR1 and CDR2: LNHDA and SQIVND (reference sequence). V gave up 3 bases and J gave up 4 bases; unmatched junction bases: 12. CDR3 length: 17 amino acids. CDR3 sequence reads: CASSITGDRADLYGYTF. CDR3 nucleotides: TGTGCCAGTAGTATTACAGGGGACAGGGCCGACCTCTATGGCTACACCTTC.

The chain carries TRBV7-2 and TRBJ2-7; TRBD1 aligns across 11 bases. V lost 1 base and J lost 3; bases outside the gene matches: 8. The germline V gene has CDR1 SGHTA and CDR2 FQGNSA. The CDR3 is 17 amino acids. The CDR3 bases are TGTGCCAGCAGCTTAGGGACAGGGGGCTCTAGTGTCTACGAGCAGTACTTC. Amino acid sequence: CASSLGTGGSSVYEQYF.

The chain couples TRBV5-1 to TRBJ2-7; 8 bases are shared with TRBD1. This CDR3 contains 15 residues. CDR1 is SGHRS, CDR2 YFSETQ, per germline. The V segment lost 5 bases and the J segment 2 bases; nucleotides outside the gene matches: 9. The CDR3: CASRSTGASPYEQYF. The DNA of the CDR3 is TGCGCCAGCAGATCGACAGGGGCCTCTCCCTACGAGCAGTACTTC.

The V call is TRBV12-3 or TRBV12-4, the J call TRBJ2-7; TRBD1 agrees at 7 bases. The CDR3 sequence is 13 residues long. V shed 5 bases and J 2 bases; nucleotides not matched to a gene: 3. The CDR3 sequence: CASSPGQAYEQYF. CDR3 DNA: TGTGCCAGCAGTCCCGGACAGGCCTACGAGCAGTACTTC.

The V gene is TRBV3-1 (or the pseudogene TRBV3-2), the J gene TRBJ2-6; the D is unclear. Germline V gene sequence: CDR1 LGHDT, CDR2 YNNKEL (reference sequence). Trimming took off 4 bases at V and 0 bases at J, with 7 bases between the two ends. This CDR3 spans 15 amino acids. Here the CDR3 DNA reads TGTGCCAGCAGCCGAGATTACTCTGGGGCCAACGTCCTGACTTTC. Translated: CASSRDYSGANVLTF.

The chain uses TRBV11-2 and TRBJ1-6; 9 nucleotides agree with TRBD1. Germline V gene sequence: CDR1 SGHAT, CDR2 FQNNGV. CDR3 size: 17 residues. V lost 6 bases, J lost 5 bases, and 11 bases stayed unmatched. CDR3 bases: TGTGCCAGCAGTCCAAGCCCCGGGACAGGGCATAATTCACCCCTCCACTTT. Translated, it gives CASSPSPGTGHNSPLHF.

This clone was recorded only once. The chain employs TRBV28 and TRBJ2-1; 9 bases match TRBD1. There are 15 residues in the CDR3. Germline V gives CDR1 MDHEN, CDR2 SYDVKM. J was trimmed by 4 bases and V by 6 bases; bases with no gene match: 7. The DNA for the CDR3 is TGTGCCAGCAGCCCATCGGGACAGGGTTACAATGAGCAGTTCTTC. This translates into CASSPSGQGYNEQFF.

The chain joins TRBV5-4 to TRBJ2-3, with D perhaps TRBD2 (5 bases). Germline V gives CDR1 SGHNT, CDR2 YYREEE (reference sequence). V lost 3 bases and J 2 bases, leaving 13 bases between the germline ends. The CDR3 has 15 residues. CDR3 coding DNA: TGTGCCAGCAGCTCCCAAGGACTTAACACAGATACGCAGTATTTT. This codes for CASSSQGLNTDTQYF.